This TCR beta chain was identified in a study of cytomegalovirus exposure and HLA in healthy donors. At the time of sampling, donors were nominally healthy, though unrecorded immune exposures were likely. PCR amplification relied on 60 Vbeta primers (plus 13 Jbeta primers). Assay: immunoSEQ multiplex PCR; the TCRdb copy retains only in-frame clones and omits some. The table has roughly 110,000 clones, approximately 80% seen once. V was clipped by 5 bases and J by 3 bases, with 4 bases between them. This CDR3 comprises 10 residues. CDR1 is DFQATT, CDR2 SNEGSKA, per germline (reference sequence). To note about this clone: The target antigen is unknown.

Study-wide results and caveats: The analysis excluded some indistinguishable V segments, including TRBV6-2 and TRBV6-3. With high specificity and sensitivity, the classifier reportedly diagnosed cytomegalovirus status.

The chain joins TRBV20-1 to TRBJ1-1; D unclear. The receptor was isolated from a man aged 40-55 years in good health and CMV-seropositive. Sequenced input: PBMCs. CDR3 DNA: TGCAGTGCTCCTCACACTGAAGCTTTCTTT. This translates into CSAPHTEAFF.